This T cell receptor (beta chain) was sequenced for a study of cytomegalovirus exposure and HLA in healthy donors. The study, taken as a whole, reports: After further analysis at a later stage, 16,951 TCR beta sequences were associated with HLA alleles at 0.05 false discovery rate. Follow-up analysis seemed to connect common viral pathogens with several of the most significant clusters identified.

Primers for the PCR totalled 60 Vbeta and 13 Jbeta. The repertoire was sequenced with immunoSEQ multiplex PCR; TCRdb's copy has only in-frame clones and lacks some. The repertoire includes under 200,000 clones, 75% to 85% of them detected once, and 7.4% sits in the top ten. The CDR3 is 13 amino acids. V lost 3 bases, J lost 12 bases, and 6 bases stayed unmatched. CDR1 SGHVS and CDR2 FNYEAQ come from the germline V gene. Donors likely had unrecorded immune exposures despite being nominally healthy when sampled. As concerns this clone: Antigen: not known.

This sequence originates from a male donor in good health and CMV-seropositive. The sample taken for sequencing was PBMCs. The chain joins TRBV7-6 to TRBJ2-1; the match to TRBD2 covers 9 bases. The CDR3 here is CASSFIAGDRQFF. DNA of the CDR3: TGTGCCAGCAGCTTCATAGCGGGGGACCGGCAGTTCTTC.